Listed below are T cell receptor beta chains from one sample, sequenced in a study of T cell repertoires in cytomegalovirus infection. MiXCR, run by TCRdb on the reads, gives a single entry per CDR3 protein. The table lists around 70,000 distinct CDR3 sequences, approximately 3.6% of them singletons. The sequenced sample was PBMCs. The receptors were gathered from a human donor in good health (CMV status not recorded). Some clones in this sample may be carry-over from other donors' samples. The CDR3 runs from the conserved cysteine through the conserved F or W. The D gene is left open where the match is weak. Not all rows give a size; the values are once, few, many and, for expanded clones, a class.

size | J | D | V | CDR3 | DNA
many | TRBJ2-2 | . | TRBV4-3 | CASSQDRWGMNTGELFF | TGCGCCAGCAGCCAAGATAGGTGGGGGATGAACACCGGGGAGCTGTTTTTT
many | TRBJ1-2 | . | TRBV7-2 | CASSLAAGPYGYTF | TGTGCCAGCAGCTTAGCGGCAGGACCCTATGGCTACACCTTC
many | TRBJ2-5 | TRBD2 | TRBV7-8 | CASSLAGTSGGPRGTQYF | TGTGCCAGCAGCTTAGCGGGGACTAGCGGGGGGCCAAGAGGGACCCAGTACTTC
many | TRBJ2-2 | . | TRBV10-3 | CATGNTGELFF | TGTGCCACAGGGAACACCGGGGAGCTGTTTTTT
many | TRBJ1-5 | . | TRBV7-2 | CASSPGALVGQPQHF | TGTGCCAGCAGCCCAGGGGCCCTCGTGGGACAGCCCCAGCATTTT
many | TRBJ2-4 | . | TRBV29-1 | CSVELGNIQYF | TGCAGCGTTGAACTAGGAAACATTCAGTACTTC
many | TRBJ2-2 | TRBD2 | TRBV7-8 | CASSSSSGRATGELFF | TGTGCCAGCAGCTCCTCTAGCGGGAGGGCCACCGGGGAGCTGTTTTTT
many | TRBJ2-7 | . | TRBV19 | CASSPGGGGYEQYF | TGTGCCAGTAGTCCAGGGGGCGGGGGCTACGAGCAGTACTTC
. | TRBJ2-3 | . | TRBV4-2 | CASSQDPRADTQYF | TGTGCCAGCAGCCAAGATCCTAGGGCAGATACGCAGTATTTT
many | TRBJ2-3 | . | TRBV14 | CASSPLGASTDTQYF | TGTGCCAGCAGCCCCCTCGGTGCTAGCACAGATACGCAGTATTTT
many | TRBJ1-1 | TRBD1 | TRBV5-6 | CASSFDRGRGEAFF | TGTGCCAGCAGCTTCGACAGGGGGCGCGGTGAAGCTTTCTTT
many | TRBJ2-5 | . | TRBV28 | CASSFPTGETQYF | TGTGCCAGCAGTTTCCCCACGGGCGAGACCCAGTACTTC
many | TRBJ1-1 | . | TRBV7-2 | CASSLGGATEAFF | TGTGCCAGCAGCTTAGGTGGGGCAACTGAAGCTTTCTTT
. | TRBJ2-7 | TRBD2 | TRBV12-3/TRBV12-4 | CASSRPGLAGEQYF | TGTGCCAGCAGCCGACCGGGACTAGCAGGGGAGCAGTACTTC
many | TRBJ2-3 | . | TRBV7-2 | CASSLFALGTDTQYF | TGTGCCAGCAGCCTCTTCGCACTTGGGACAGATACGCAGTATTTT
many | TRBJ2-1 | . | TRBV7-2 | CASSLDPAGKISSYNEQFF | TGTGCCAGCAGCTTAGATCCCGCGGGAAAAATTAGCTCCTACAATGAGCAGTTCTTC
many | TRBJ2-7 | . | TRBV7-2 | CASSPGRAANEQYF | TGTGCCAGCAGCCCAGGGCGAGCAGCCAACGAGCAGTACTTC
many | TRBJ1-2 | . | TRBV7-6 | CASSPGPPEGYTF | TGTGCTAGCAGCCCGGGGCCGCCCGAGGGCTACACCTTC
many | TRBJ1-4 | . | TRBV11-2 | CASSLQAGTTNEKLFF | TGTGCCAGCAGCCTGCAAGCGGGGACAACTAATGAAAAACTGTTTTTT
many | TRBJ2-7 | . | TRBV7-2 | CASSPRVTYEQYF | TGTGCCAGCAGCCCTAGGGTTACCTACGAGCAGTACTTC
many | TRBJ1-1 | . | TRBV5-3 | CASSLGSGANTEAFF | TGTGCCAGCAGCTTGGGCAGCGGAGCGAACACTGAAGCTTTCTTT
many | TRBJ2-6 | . | TRBV7-2 | CASSLATTGANVLTF | TGTGCCAGCAGCTTAGCCACTACTGGGGCCAACGTCCTGACTTTC
many | TRBJ1-1 | . | TRBV7-8 | CASSLTGLNTEAFF | TGTGCCAGCAGCTTAACAGGCTTGAACACTGAAGCTTTCTTT
many | TRBJ2-3 | TRBD2 | TRBV7-2 | CASSFSGGSTDTQYF | TGTGCCAGCAGCTTTAGCGGGGGGAGCACAGATACGCAGTATTTT
many | TRBJ2-4 | . | TRBV20-1 | CSAIGVGGAGGNIQYF | TGCAGTGCTATAGGGGTTGGAGGAGCCGGGGGAAACATTCAGTACTTC
many | TRBJ2-1 | TRBD1 | TRBV7-3 | CASSLRQGSNEQFF | TGTGCCAGCAGCCTGAGACAGGGAAGTAATGAGCAGTTCTTC
many | TRBJ2-6 | . | TRBV11-1 | CASSLSVDSGANVLTF | TGTGCCAGCAGCTTATCGGTGGACTCTGGGGCCAACGTCCTGACTTTC
many | TRBJ1-2 | . | TRBV28 | CASSLSELRGYTF | TGTGCCAGCAGTTTATCGGAGTTGCGTGGCTACACCTTC
many | TRBJ2-5 | TRBD1 | TRBV7-4 | CASSPGQVEGTQYF | TGTGCCAGCAGCCCAGGACAGGTCGAAGGGACCCAGTACTTC
many | TRBJ1-2 | . | TRBV14 | CASSMAQTYGYTF | TGTGCCAGCAGCATGGCCCAGACTTATGGCTACACCTTC
many | TRBJ1-1 | . | TRBV18 | CASSPTATRDTEAFF | TGTGCCAGCTCACCGACAGCCACCCGGGACACTGAAGCTTTCTTT
many | TRBJ2-7 | . | TRBV5-5 | CASSLAPLIYEQYF | TGTGCCAGCAGCTTGGCCCCACTGATCTACGAGCAGTACTTC
many | TRBJ2-3 | . | TRBV7-2 | CASSSLAASTDTQYF | TGTGCCAGCAGCTCCTTAGCGGCTAGCACAGATACGCAGTATTTT